Described below is a single T cell receptor beta chain sequence and its context. This clone's antigen is unknown. One base away there is no much larger clone; base qualities are not given. The data originate from a study of CD8 T cells in Susac syndrome (dated by TCRdb to between 2018 and 2021). For context, the study as a whole: Among the Susac syndrome patients who were sequenced, clinically active disease was present in six and clinical remission was observed in under ten. The clonality of the CD8+ T cell repertoire was compared across some eleven healthy donors, some 14 Susac syndrome patients and around 16 multiple sclerosis patients. Susac syndrome patients were therapy-naive, on corticosteroids (some also receiving IVIg), or on IVIg alone at blood withdrawal. Whether CD8+ T cell activation and differentiation in Susac syndrome was antigen driven was tested using repertoire sequencing.

The study at large found these results: Sixteen and five Susac-specific public clones were found in the total CD8+ and CD8+ TEMRA repertoires, respectively. CD8+ repertoires in Susac syndrome showed clonal expansion, which was highest in CD8+ TEMRA cells and was greater in clinically active patients than in remitting patients. The number of individuals in the TCR sequencing and HLA analysis was acknowledged as relatively small.

RNA was extracted with the RNeasy kit and roughly 0.5 to 1 ug was reverse transcribed using random hexamers. TCR beta CDR3 regions were amplified with the immunoSEQ multiplex PCR assay covering 54 Vbeta and 13 Jbeta segments. Bias from PCR amplification was corrected by using a synthetic template baseline for primer optimization and for computational correction. As for how the authors treated the data: Reads were annotated to V, D and J genes per IMGT and analyzed with immunoSEQ Analyzer, keeping only productive sequences. Clonality was computed as one minus Shannon entropy normalized by log2 of the number of productive unique sequences. For each patient and control, public and private clones were evaluated within the 100 most prevalent clones. Clones were defined as Susac-specific if absent from the healthy and MS cohorts, from 900 to 1,200 published viral clones and from other ImmuneACCESS disease sequences. TCRdb cleaned the public reads at Q25 with fastp, built clones with MiXCR and kept in-frame beta chains. Rows are unified per CDR3 protein, each entry keeping the most common DNA and genes. The V and J calls, along with clone size, are taken from TCRdb and not from the paper's own processing. The sample table records fewer than 140,000 distinct CDR3 sequences; roughly 94% of these occur just once. 0.41% of the sample belongs to the ten largest clones.

From the cysteine up to the phenylalanine, the CDR3 has a length of 15 residues. Only the CDR3 DNA stays, 45 bases, in frame from base 1. V lost 4 bases and J lost 4 bases, and the count of bases not matched to a germline gene is 10. In the germline V gene, CDR1 corresponds to SQVTM and CDR2 to ANQGSEA. Peripheral blood CD8+ and CD4+ T cells from healthy donors, Susac syndrome patients and multiple sclerosis patients were profiled by high-throughput TCR beta sequencing. The Susac syndrome patients fulfilled recently defined diagnostic criteria for definite or probable disease. CD8+ TEMRA cells were enriched by FACS, while bulk CD8+ and CD4+ T cells were purified by magnetic negative isolation. Blood was drawn into EDTA tubes, processed within 24 hours, and PBMCs were isolated by density gradient centrifugation. PBMCs intended for TCR sequencing were frozen in liquid nitrogen and were later thawed in a 37 degrees C water bath. A purity of at least 90% was achieved for sorted or isolated CD4+, CD8+ and CD8+ TEMRA cells.

This sequence was found in a human donor with Susac syndrome. The sequence joins TRBV29-1 to TRBJ2-5; TRBD1 aligns with 9 central bases. Sequencing was carried out using CD8+ T cells from PBMCs. Read as DNA, the sequence is TGCAGCGTTGTTTCTGGACAGGGGACCGCAGAGACCCAGTACTTC. This translates into CSVVSGQGTAETQYF.